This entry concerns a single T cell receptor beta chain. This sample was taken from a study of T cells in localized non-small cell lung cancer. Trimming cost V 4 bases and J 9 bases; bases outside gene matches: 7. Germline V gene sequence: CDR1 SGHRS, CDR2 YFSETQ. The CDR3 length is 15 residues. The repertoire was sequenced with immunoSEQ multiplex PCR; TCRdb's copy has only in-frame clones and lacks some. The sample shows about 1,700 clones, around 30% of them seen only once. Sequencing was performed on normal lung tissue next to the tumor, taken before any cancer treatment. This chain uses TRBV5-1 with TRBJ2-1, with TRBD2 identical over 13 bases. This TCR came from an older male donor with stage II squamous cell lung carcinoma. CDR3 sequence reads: CASSLTSGRASEQFF. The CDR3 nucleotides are TGCGCCAGCAGCCTAACTAGCGGGAGGGCCAGTGAGCAGTTCTTC.